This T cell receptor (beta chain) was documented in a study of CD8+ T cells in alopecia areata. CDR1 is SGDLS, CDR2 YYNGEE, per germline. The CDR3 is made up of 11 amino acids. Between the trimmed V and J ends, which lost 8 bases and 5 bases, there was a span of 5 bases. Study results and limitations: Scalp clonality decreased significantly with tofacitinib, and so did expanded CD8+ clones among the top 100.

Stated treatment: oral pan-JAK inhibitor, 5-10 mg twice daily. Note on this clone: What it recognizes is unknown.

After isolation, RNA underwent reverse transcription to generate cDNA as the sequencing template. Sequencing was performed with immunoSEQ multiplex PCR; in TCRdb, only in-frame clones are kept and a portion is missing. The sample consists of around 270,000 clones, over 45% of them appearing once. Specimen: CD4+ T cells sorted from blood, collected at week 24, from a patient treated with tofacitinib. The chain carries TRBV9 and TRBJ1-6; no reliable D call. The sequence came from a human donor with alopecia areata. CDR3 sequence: CAREDNSPLHF. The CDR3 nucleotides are TGTGCCAGGGAGGATAATTCACCCCTCCACTTT.